The 16 T cell receptor beta chains below all came from one sample that was sequenced in a study of beta chain features in type 1 diabetes. Study-wide results and limits: Shortening of TCRB CDR3s, moderate but significant, appeared in all four CD4+ subsets of Type 1 diabetes patients.

Antigens for these TCRs are unknown. Isolated RNA was reverse transcribed in full, so expressed TCRB transcripts were sequenced. The repertoire was sequenced with immunoSEQ multiplex PCR; TCRdb's copy has only in-frame clones and lacks some. This table holds roughly 730,000 clones, 10% to 15% found once. The sample was naive CD4+ T cells from blood. The source is a man between 18 and 35 years old with type 1 diabetes.

This clone was observed a single time. The chain joins TRBV6-5 to TRBJ2-7; weak D call: TRBD1 (5 bases). This CDR3 spans 16 amino acids. Trimming left V 0 bases short and J 4 bases short, with 16 bases between. Germline V gives CDR1 MNHEY, CDR2 SVGAGI. Here the CDR3 DNA reads TGTGCCAGCAGTTACTCGACTCCGTCGACAGCGTACGAGCAGTACTTC. Translation gives CASSYSTPSTAYEQYF.

This clone was counted only a few times. This rearrangement joins TRBV7-9 to TRBJ1-4, with TRBD1 matching over 10 bases. Germline V gene sequence: CDR1 SEHNR, CDR2 FQNEAQ (reference sequence). The CDR3 is made up of 13 amino acids. The ends lost 5 bases at V and 7 bases at J; junction bases unmatched: 1. CDR3 in DNA: TGTGCCAGCAGCCGGACAGGGGGTGAAAAACTGTTTTTT. Its translation: CASSRTGGEKLFF.

The sample holds a few counts of this clone. The chain joins TRBV4-1 to TRBJ2-3; D call uncertain. CDR1 is MGHRA and CDR2 is YSYEKL in the germline V gene. The germline V and J ends were trimmed by 4 bases and 1 base, with 9 bases remaining between them. The CDR3 runs 14 residues. CDR3 residues: CASSRSLGTDTQYF. In DNA form, the CDR3 reads TGCGCCAGCAGCCGAAGTCTGGGCACAGATACGCAGTATTTT.

This clone was found a few times. The chain links TRBV18 to TRBJ2-6; perhaps TRBD1 as D (5 bases). Trimming took 3 bases from V and 0 from J, leaving 12 bases between them. The CDR3 is 17 residues long. Germline CDR1 and CDR2: KGHSH and LQKENI. CDR3: CASSPMDIASGANVLTF. In DNA form, the CDR3 reads TGTGCCAGCTCACCCATGGACATCGCCTCTGGGGCCAACGTCCTGACTTTC.

This clone was detected a few times. CDR3 sequence reads: CASSPDRLPAYEQYF. The CDR3 DNA reads as TGTGCCAGCAGCCCAGATCGACTTCCAGCCTACGAGCAGTACTTC. The chain couples TRBV7-2 to TRBJ2-7; no firm D call. The CDR3 is made up of 15 amino acids. Germline CDR1 reads SGHTA; CDR2 reads FQGNSA. Trimming took off 5 bases at V and 2 bases at J, with 16 bases between the two ends. The full variable domain, its missing parts supplied by reference TRBV7-2 and TRBJ2-7, is GAGVSQSPSNKVTEKGKDVELRCDPISGHTALYWYRQSLGQGLEFLIYFQGNSAPDKSGLPSDRFSAERTGGSVSTLTIQRTQQEDSAVYLCASSPDRLPAYEQYFGPGTRLTVT.

This chain joins TRBV4-1 and TRBJ1-1, with D unresolved. The CDR3 loop spans 14 amino acids. Trimming pared 1 base from V and 1 base from J, leaving 7 bases between. Germline V gene sequence: CDR1 MGHRA, CDR2 YSYEKL. This chain's CDR3 is CASSQGEWNTEAFF. The DNA of the CDR3 is TGCGCCAGCAGCCAAGGGGAATGGAACACTGAAGCTTTCTTT.

This clone occurred a few times. The gene calls are TRBV5-1 and TRBJ2-7; the match to TRBD1 covers 7 bases. Germline assignment: CDR1 SGHRS and CDR2 YFSETQ. This CDR3 has 15 residues. V lost 3 bases, J lost 0 bases, and 6 bases stayed unmatched. The CDR3 protein is CASSSRQGSSYEQYF. CDR3 in DNA: TGCGCCAGCAGCTCCAGACAGGGCAGCTCCTACGAGCAGTACTTC.

This chain connects TRBV7-9 to TRBJ2-5; TRBD2 matches 7 bases. J gave up 1 base and V 7 bases, and 9 bases lay outside the gene matches. Germline V gene sequence: CDR1 SEHNR, CDR2 FQNEAQ (reference sequence). CDR3 size: 15 residues. The CDR3 spells CASNAGEWAQETQYF. The DNA for the CDR3 is TGTGCCAGCAACGCGGGGGAATGGGCCCAAGAGACCCAGTACTTC.

This clone was detected a few times. The V call is TRBV14, the J call TRBJ2-1; 14 nucleotides agree with TRBD2. The ends lost 0 bases at V and 8 bases at J; junction bases unmatched: 6. Germline V gene lookup returns CDR1 SGHDN and CDR2 FVKESK. The CDR3 sequence is 17 residues long. CDR3 residues: CASSQDRTSGGYDEQFF. The CDR3, as DNA: TGTGCCAGCAGCCAAGATCGGACTAGCGGGGGGTATGATGAGCAGTTCTTC.

The chain carries TRBV5-4 and TRBJ2-1; D may match TRBD1 or TRBD2 (7 bases each). Looked up from germline, CDR1 is SGHNT and CDR2 is YYREEE (reference sequence). V was cut by 4 bases and J by 7 bases, with 21 bases left in between. This CDR3 spans 16 amino acids. The CDR3 protein is CASSPNGRGRRNEQFF. The CDR3 nucleotides read TGTGCCAGCAGCCCTAATGGGAGGGGGCGAAGGAATGAGCAGTTCTTC.

This clone has only a few counts. The J gene is TRBJ1-4, the V gene TRBV2; a possible D gene is TRBD1 (6 bases). The CDR3 is 14 residues long. Trimming pared 5 bases from V and 3 bases from J, leaving 10 bases between. Germline V lookup: CDR1 SNHLY, CDR2 FYNNEI. CDR3 nucleotide sequence: TGTGCCAGCAGTCCCCGGACAGCTAATGAAAAACTGTTTTTT. Translated, it gives CASSPRTANEKLFF. Full variable domain (outside the CDR3, taken from reference TRBV2 and TRBJ1-4): EPEVTQTPSHQVTQMGQEVILRCVPISNHLYFYWYRQILGQKVEFLVSFYNNEISEKSEIFDDQFSVERPDGSNFTLKIRSTKLEDSAMYFCASSPRTANEKLFFGSGTQLSVL.

This chain uses TRBV2 with TRBJ1-6; 8 bases are shared with TRBD1. Unmatched junction bases numbered 8, after V lost 3 bases and J lost 10 bases. There are 15 residues in the CDR3. Germline V CDR1 and CDR2: SNHLY, FYNNEI. The CDR3 spells CASSDQTGAGSPLHF. The CDR3 DNA follows: TGTGCCAGCAGTGACCAGACAGGGGCGGGGTCACCCCTCCACTTT.

V is TRBV9 and J is TRBJ1-2; D is perhaps TRBD1 (6 bases). This CDR3 has 13 amino acids. The V and J ends lost 4 bases and 8 bases respectively, with 15 bases between them. Germline CDR1 reads SGDLS; CDR2 reads YYNGEE. The DNA for the CDR3 is TGTGCCAGCAGCCCCGAGGGGGGTTGGGGCTACACCTTC. Amino acids: CASSPEGGWGYTF.

The table lists this clone with a few counts. The rearrangement uses TRBV14 and TRBJ2-3; possibly TRBD1 for D (6 bases). Germline V gene lookup returns CDR1 SGHDN and CDR2 FVKESK. Trimming cost V 5 bases and J 2 bases, with 17 bases left between them. There are 16 residues in the CDR3. The CDR3 loop reads CASSEVPGAYTDTQYF. Here the CDR3 DNA reads TGTGCCAGCAGCGAAGTTCCAGGGGCCTACACAGATACGCAGTATTTT.

In its sample, this clone was seen a few times. V usage is TRBV28 and J usage is TRBJ1-2, with D maybe TRBD1 (5 bases). V gave up 7 bases and J gave up 8 bases, with 14 bases separating them. The CDR3 covers 12 residues. Germline CDR1 and CDR2: MDHEN and SYDVKM. The DNA for the CDR3 is TGTGCCAGCAACTCGCCGGGACCCGGCTACACCTTC. It yields the protein CASNSPGPGYTF.

This rearrangement joins TRBV6-5 to TRBJ2-1, with D hard to call. This CDR3 spans 11 amino acids. V lost 1 base and J 9 bases, leaving 4 bases between the germline ends. Germline assignment: CDR1 MNHEY and CDR2 SVGAGI. CDR3 amino acids: CASSYFSEQFF. DNA of the CDR3: TGTGCCAGCAGTTACTTCAGTGAGCAGTTCTTC.